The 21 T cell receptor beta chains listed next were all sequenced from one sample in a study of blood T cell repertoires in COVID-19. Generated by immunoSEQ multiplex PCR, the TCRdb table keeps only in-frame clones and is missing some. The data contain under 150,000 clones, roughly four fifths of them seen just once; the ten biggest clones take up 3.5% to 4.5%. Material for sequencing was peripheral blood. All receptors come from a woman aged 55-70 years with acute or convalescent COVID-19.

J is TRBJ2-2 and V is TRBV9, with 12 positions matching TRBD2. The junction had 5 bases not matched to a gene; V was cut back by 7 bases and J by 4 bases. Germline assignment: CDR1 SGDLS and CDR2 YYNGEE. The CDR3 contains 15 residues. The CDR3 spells CASGASGRVTGELFF. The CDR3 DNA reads TGTGCCAGCGGGGCTAGCGGGAGGGTCACCGGGGAGCTGTTTTTT.

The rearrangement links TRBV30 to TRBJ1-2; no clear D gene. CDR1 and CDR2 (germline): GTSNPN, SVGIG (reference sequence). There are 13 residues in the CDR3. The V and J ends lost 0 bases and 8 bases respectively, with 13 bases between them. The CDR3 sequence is CAWSVPRRGGYTF. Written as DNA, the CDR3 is TGTGCCTGGAGTGTTCCACGAAGAGGGGGCTACACCTTC.

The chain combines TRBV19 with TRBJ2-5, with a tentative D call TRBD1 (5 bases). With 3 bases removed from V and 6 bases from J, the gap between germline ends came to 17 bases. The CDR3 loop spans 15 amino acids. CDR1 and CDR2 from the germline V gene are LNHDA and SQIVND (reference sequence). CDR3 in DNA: TGTGCCAGTAGTATTAGAGGAGAAGGGGCGAAGACCCAGTACTTC. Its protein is CASSIRGEGAKTQYF. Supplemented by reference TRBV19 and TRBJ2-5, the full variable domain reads DGGITQSPKYLFRKEGQNVTLSCEQNLNHDAMYWYRQDPGQGLRLIYYSQIVNDFQKGDIAEGYSVSREKKESFPLTVTSAQKNPTAFYLCASSIRGEGAKTQYFGPGTRLLVL.

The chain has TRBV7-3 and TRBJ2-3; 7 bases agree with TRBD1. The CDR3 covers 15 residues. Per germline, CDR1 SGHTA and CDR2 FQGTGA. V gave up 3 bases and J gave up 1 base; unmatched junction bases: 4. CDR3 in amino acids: CASSLLTGGTDTQYF. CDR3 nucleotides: TGTGCCAGCAGCTTGCTAACAGGGGGCACAGATACGCAGTATTTT.

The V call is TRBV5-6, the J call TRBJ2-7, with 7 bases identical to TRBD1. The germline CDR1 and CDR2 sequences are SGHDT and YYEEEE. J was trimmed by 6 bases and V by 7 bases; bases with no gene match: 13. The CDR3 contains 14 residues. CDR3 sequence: CASGRQGRPREQYF. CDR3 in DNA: TGTGCCAGCGGACGACAGGGCCGACCGCGCGAGCAGTACTTC.

The CDR3 bases are TGTGCCAGCAGCCGGCCGACAGGGACGAGCTGGAGTGATGGCTACACCTTC. Translated: CASSRPTGTSWSDGYTF. The chain is built from TRBV11-2 and TRBJ1-2, with 7 bases matching TRBD1. V lost 5 bases and J lost 6; bases outside the gene matches: 18. The CDR3 extends over 17 amino acids. Germline V CDR1 and CDR2: SGHAT, FQNNGV.

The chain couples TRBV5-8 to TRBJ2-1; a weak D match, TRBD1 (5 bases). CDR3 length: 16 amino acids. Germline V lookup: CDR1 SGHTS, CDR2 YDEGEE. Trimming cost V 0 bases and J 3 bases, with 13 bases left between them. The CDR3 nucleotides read TGTGCCAGCAGCTTGGCCAGGGTACAGCACTACAATGAGCAGTTCTTC. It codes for CASSLARVQHYNEQFF.

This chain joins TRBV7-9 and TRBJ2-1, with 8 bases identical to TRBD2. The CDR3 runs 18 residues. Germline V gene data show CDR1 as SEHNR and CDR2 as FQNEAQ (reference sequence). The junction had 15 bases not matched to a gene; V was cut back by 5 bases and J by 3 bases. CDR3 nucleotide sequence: TGTGCCAGCAGCGCCCCCTGGGGCAGTAGCGGGGACTACAATGAGCAGTTCTTC. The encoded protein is CASSAPWGSSGDYNEQFF.

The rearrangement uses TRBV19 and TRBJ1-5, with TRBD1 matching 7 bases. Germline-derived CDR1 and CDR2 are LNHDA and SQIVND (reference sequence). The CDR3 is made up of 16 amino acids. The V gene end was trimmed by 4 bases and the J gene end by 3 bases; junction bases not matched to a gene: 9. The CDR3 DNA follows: TGTGCCAGTAGTACCCTACAGGGGAAATACAATCAGCCCCAGCATTTT. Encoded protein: CASSTLQGKYNQPQHF. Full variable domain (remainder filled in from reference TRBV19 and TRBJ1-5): DGGITQSPKYLFRKEGQNVTLSCEQNLNHDAMYWYRQDPGQGLRLIYYSQIVNDFQKGDIAEGYSVSREKKESFPLTVTSAQKNPTAFYLCASSTLQGKYNQPQHFGDGTRLSIL.

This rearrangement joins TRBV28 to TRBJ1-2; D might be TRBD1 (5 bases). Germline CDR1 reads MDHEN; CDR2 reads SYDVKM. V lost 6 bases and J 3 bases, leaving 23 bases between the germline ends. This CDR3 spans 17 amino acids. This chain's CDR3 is CASSTVGLLSSDYGYTF. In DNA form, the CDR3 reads TGTGCCAGCAGCACAGTGGGGCTTCTTAGTTCGGACTATGGCTACACCTTC.

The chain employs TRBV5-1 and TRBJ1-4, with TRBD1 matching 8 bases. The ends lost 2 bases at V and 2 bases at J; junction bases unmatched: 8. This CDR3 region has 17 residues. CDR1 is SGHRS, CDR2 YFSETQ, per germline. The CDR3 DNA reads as TGCGCCAGCAGCTTCGACAGGGGAAAGGGTACTAATGAAAAACTGTTTTTT. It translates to CASSFDRGKGTNEKLFF.

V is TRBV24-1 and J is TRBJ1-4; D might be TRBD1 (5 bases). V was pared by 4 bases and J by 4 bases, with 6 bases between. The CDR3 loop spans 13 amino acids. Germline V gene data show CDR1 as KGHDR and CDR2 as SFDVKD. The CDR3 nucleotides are TGTGCCACCAGTGACAGGGTTAATGAAAAACTGTTTTTT. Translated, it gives CATSDRVNEKLFF.

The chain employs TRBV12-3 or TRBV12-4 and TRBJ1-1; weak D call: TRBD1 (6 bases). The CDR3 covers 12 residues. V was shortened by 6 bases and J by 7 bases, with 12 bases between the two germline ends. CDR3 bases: TGTGCCAGCAGGCAGGGGAGCCTTGAAGCTTTCTTT. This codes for CASRQGSLEAFF.

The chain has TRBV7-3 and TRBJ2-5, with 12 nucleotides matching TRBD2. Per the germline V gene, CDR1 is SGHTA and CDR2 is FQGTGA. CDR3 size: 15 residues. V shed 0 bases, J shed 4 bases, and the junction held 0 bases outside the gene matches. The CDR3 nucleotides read TGTGCCAGCAGCTTAACGGGACTAGCGGGAGAGACCCAGTACTTC. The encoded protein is CASSLTGLAGETQYF.

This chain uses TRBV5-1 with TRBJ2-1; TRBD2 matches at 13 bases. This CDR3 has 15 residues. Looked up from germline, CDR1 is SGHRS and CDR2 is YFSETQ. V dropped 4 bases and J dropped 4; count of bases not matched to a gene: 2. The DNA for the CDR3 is TGCGCCAGCAGCCTGACTAGCGGGAGGTACAATGAGCAGTTCTTC. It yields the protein CASSLTSGRYNEQFF.

DNA for the CDR3: TGTGCCTGGAAGACCAAAGGAGGGGCGATGGGAGCTTTCTTT. Its translation: CAWKTKGGAMGAFF. The chain recombines TRBV30 with TRBJ1-1; TRBD1 is a possible D gene (5 bases). Deletions cut 4 bases from V and 10 bases from J, with 22 bases between. In germline, CDR1 is GTSNPN, CDR2 SVGIG (reference sequence). The length of the CDR3 is 14 residues.

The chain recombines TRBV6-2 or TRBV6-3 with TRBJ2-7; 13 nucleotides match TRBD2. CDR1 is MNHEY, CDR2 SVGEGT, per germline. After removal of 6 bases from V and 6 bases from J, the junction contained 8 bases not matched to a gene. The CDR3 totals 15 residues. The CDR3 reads CASSRGLAGVGEQYF. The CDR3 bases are TGTGCCAGCAGCCGCGGACTAGCGGGAGTTGGCGAGCAGTACTTC.

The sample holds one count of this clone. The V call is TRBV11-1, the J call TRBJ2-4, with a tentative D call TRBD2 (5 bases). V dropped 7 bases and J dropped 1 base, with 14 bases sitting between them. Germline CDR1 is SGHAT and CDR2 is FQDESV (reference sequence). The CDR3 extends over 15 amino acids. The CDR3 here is CASTGTRAAKNIQYF. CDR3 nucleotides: TGTGCCAGCACGGGCACGAGGGCGGCCAAAAACATTCAGTACTTC.

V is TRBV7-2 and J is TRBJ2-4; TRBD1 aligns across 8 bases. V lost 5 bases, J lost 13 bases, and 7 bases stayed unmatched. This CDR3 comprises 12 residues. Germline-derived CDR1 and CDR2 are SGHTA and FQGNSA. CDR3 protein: CASSARTGLQYF. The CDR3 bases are TGTGCCAGCAGCGCCCGGACAGGGCTACAGTACTTC.

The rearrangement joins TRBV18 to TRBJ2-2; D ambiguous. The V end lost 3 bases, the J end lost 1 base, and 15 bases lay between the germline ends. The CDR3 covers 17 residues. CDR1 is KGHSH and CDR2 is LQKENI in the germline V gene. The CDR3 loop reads CASSPSSGGKNTGELFF. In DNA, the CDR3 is TGTGCCAGCTCACCTAGTTCAGGTGGAAAGAACACCGGGGAGCTGTTTTTT.

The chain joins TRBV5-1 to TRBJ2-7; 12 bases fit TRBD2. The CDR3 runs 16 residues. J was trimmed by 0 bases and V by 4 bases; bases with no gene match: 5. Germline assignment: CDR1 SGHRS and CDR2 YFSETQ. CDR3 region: CASSAQTSGSSYEQYF. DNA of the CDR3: TGCGCCAGCAGCGCACAGACTAGCGGGAGCTCCTACGAGCAGTACTTC.